Listed below are T cell receptor beta chains from one sample, sequenced in a study of T cells expressing NK-cell markers. TCRdb reprocessed the 5' RACE reads, keeping one entry per CDR3 protein, no DNA. The sample data list about 260,000 distinct CDR3 sequences. Material: blood T cells: a sorted CD56 or NKG2C T cell subset, CD4+ or CD8+ T cells, or bulk PBMC T cells (not recorded which). The receptors shown here come from a woman aged 18 to 75 in good health. Both conserved end residues are part of each CDR3. The order of the fields is J gene, V gene, CDR3 protein.

J: TRBJ2-4
V: TRBV10-3
CDR3: CAISREQGAKNIQYF

J: TRBJ1-5
V: TRBV4-1
CDR3: CASSHRTGNQPQHF

J: TRBJ2-1
V: TRBV7-2
CDR3: CASSTKLAGNEQFF

J: TRBJ2-5
V: TRBV10-3
CDR3: CAISEGLAAQETQYF

J: TRBJ2-5
V: TRBV15
CDR3: CATSRRKGVGETQYF

J: TRBJ1-1
V: TRBV7-2
CDR3: CASSHRYTEAFF

J: TRBJ2-7
V: TRBV30
CDR3: CAWSGQISSYEQYF

J: TRBJ2-1
V: TRBV12-3/TRBV12-4
CDR3: CASTASRPGLTYNEQFF

J: TRBJ2-3
V: TRBV25-1
CDR3: CASSGSGTSGGGPTDTQYF

J: TRBJ1-3
V: TRBV7-9
CDR3: CASSPGQTSGNTIYF

J: TRBJ2-4
V: TRBV2
CDR3: CASSEQGVIAKNIQYF

J: TRBJ1-5
V: TRBV2
CDR3: CASRGAGQPQHF

J: TRBJ1-1
V: TRBV19
CDR3: CASSIRRGKNTEAFF

J: TRBJ2-1
V: TRBV7-2
CDR3: CASTGSTNEQFF

J: TRBJ2-1
V: TRBV29-1
CDR3: CSVGRVGIRNEQFF

J: TRBJ1-1
V: TRBV18
CDR3: CASSPGPGGAEAFF

J: TRBJ2-3
V: TRBV10-1
CDR3: CASPTGNNLVPQATDTQYF

J: TRBJ2-1
V: TRBV5-1
CDR3: CASRSSGRDYNEQFF

J: TRBJ1-1
V: TRBV18
CDR3: CASSPQSMNTEAFF

J: TRBJ2-5
V: TRBV19
CDR3: CASSIIGETQYF

J: TRBJ2-2
V: TRBV27
CDR3: CASSLLGGMTGELFF

J: TRBJ2-5
V: TRBV7-2
CDR3: CASSLGGDRGETQYF

J: TRBJ2-1
V: TRBV7-2
CDR3: CASSSAGTGSYNEQFF

J: TRBJ2-2
V: TRBV29-1
CDR3: CSAGDETGELFF

J: TRBJ2-2
V: TRBV6-2/TRBV6-3
CDR3: CASSRRRSNTGELFF

J: TRBJ2-7
V: TRBV30
CDR3: CAWAPGLKSDEQYF

J: TRBJ2-1
V: TRBV7-2
CDR3: CASSADRGLVMEQFF

J: TRBJ2-1
V: TRBV12-3/TRBV12-4
CDR3: CASRRLAGEHGGNEQFF

J: TRBJ1-6
V: TRBV7-2
CDR3: CASSPRDNRSPLHF

J: TRBJ2-7
V: TRBV2
CDR3: CASNRGPDEQYF

J: TRBJ2-5
V: TRBV5-1
CDR3: CASSTLLQETQYF

J: TRBJ2-7
V: TRBV27
CDR3: CARQGDLYEQYF

J: TRBJ2-1
V: TRBV20-1
CDR3: CSANPLSGQHYNEQFF

J: TRBJ2-1
V: TRBV7-3
CDR3: CASSLAVGGDEQFF

J: TRBJ1-1
V: TRBV4-1
CDR3: CASSRTTLQGTYGLNTEAFF

J: TRBJ1-2
V: TRBV14
CDR3: CASSQDRTGYQPYTF

J: TRBJ1-4
V: TRBV5-5
CDR3: CASSGPGRSNEKLFF

J: TRBJ2-1
V: TRBV20-1
CDR3: CSARGRYNNEQFF

J: TRBJ2-1
V: TRBV12-3/TRBV12-4
CDR3: CASTAGTSGSNEQFF

J: TRBJ1-3
V: TRBV20-1
CDR3: CSAPWGGADGNTIYF

J: TRBJ2-7
V: TRBV20-1
CDR3: CSALKDISYEQYF

J: TRBJ2-7
V: TRBV6-5
CDR3: CASSYSNRGSEQYF

J: TRBJ2-3
V: TRBV5-6
CDR3: CASSRSGSGADTQYF

J: TRBJ1-4
V: TRBV6-5
CDR3: CASSYSRGASEKLFF

J: TRBJ2-3
V: TRBV18
CDR3: CASSWQDTDTQYF

J: TRBJ1-1
V: TRBV5-1
CDR3: CASSYAGSNTEAFF

J: TRBJ2-5
V: TRBV30
CDR3: CAWKGPAGVPGETQYF

J: TRBJ2-5
V: TRBV4-3
CDR3: CASSQEVALAGGGLKETQYF

J: TRBJ2-3
V: TRBV29-1
CDR3: CSVDVRNTDTQYF

J: TRBJ2-2
V: TRBV6-1
CDR3: CASSRTGHTGELFF

J: TRBJ1-5
V: TRBV6-2/TRBV6-3
CDR3: CASASTGGGNQPQHF

J: TRBJ1-6
V: TRBV7-9
CDR3: CASSPGQSSSYNSPLHF

J: TRBJ2-7
V: TRBV28
CDR3: CASSSPGSSGFYEQYF

J: TRBJ2-5
V: TRBV12-3/TRBV12-4
CDR3: CASRGAQQETQYF

J: TRBJ2-1
V: TRBV7-2
CDR3: CASRNRGPYNEQFF

J: TRBJ1-5
V: TRBV20-1
CDR3: CSARPGNPDQPQHF

J: TRBJ1-1
V: TRBV11-2
CDR3: CASSLRRSNTEAFF